Sequencing of this T cell receptor beta chain was carried out in a study of OX40 agonist ivuxolimab in advanced cancers. Study-level findings and limits: Expansion of clones was among the lowest in partial responders at 0.1-3.0 mg/kg. With doses of 0.1 to 3.0 mg/kg, CD4+ and CD8+ blood T cells had undergone clonal expansion by week 6.

About this clone: The antigen remains undetermined.

The data were produced by immunoSEQ multiplex PCR, yet TCRdb's version contains in-frame clones alone and is incomplete. The table lists about 100,000 clones, approximately 91% of them singletons. This receptor was identified in an adult with an advanced solid tumor such as melanoma, head and neck, liver or kidney cancer. Here the sequenced sample was CD4+ or CD8+ T cells sorted from blood, taken in a trial of the OX40 agonist ivuxolimab.

The CDR3 nucleotides read TGTGCCAGCAGCTTAGGAGGAGTCACAGATACGCAGTATTTT. As protein: CASSLGGVTDTQYF. The chain employs TRBV11-2 and TRBJ2-3; D is undetermined. V lost 1 base and J 2 bases, leaving 7 bases between the germline ends. This CDR3 has 14 amino acids. Germline V gene data show CDR1 as SGHAT and CDR2 as FQNNGV.